The TCR beta chain under discussion was sequenced for a study of human T cells and chemical hapten exposure. Per the authors' pipeline: Sample TCR totals centred on a median of about 100,000, ranging about 20,000 to 700,000. TCRdb reprocessed the RACE reads with MiXCR, giving one entry per CDR3 protein. The V and J calls were determined by TCRdb, not by the authors. Of tens of thousands of distinct CDR3 sequences in the sample, roughly 10% were seen once. The ends were cut back, 8 bases at V and 1 base at J, with 8 bases in the middle. Germline V gene lookup returns CDR1 SQVTM and CDR2 ANQGSEA. The CDR3 spans 11 residues. Time point denoted: patch test 1, 2 weeks after DPC sensitization. Described treatment: therapeutic diphenylcyclopropenone sensitization with weekly scalp DPC. Only a few counts were recorded for this clonotype.

The clonotype was recovered from a middle-aged man with alopecia areata. Some clones in this sample may be carry-over from other donors' samples. The input for sequencing was whole blood, taken in connection with sensitization to the hapten diphenylcyclopropenone (DPC). The chain carries TRBV29-1 and TRBJ1-1; D uncertain. CDR3 in DNA: TGCAGCTGGGAGGGGAACACTGAAGCTTTCTTT. This sequence encodes CSWEGNTEAFF.